A selection of T cell receptor beta chains follows, all from one sample in a study of STAT5B mutations in CD4+ large granular lymphocyte leukemia. TCRdb's copy holds only in-frame clones and misses some; the assay was immunoSEQ multiplex PCR. The repertoire holds about 8,200 clones, with around 92% as singletons. Sample: PBMCs. The receptors come from an older woman with CD4+ T-cell large granular lymphocyte leukemia. Both conserved end residues are part of each CDR3. The D gene is left open where the match is weak. Clone size appears in some rows only: once, few, many, or a class for an expanded clone.

v_call: TRBV11-3; j_call: TRBJ1-2; clone_size: once; cdr3_length: 13; d_call: .; cdr3_aa: CASREGEKGGYTF; cdr3_nt: TGTGCCAGCAGGGAAGGGGAAAAGGGTGGCTACACCTTC
v_call: TRBV19; j_call: TRBJ2-7; clone_size: .; cdr3_length: 16; d_call: TRBD1; cdr3_aa: CASSRSGTGRTYEQYF; cdr3_nt: TGTGCCAGTAGTAGGTCCGGGACAGGGCGCACCTACGAGCAGTACTTC
v_call: TRBV2; j_call: TRBJ2-5; clone_size: .; cdr3_length: 15; d_call: TRBD1; cdr3_aa: CASSQEGQGGETQYF; cdr3_nt: TGTGCCAGCAGCCAGGAGGGACAGGGGGGAGAGACCCAGTACTTC
v_call: TRBV5-1; j_call: TRBJ1-1; clone_size: .; cdr3_length: 17; d_call: .; cdr3_aa: CASSLAPIGGGNTEAFF; cdr3_nt: TGCGCCAGCAGCTTGGCTCCAATCGGCGGCGGGAACACTGAAGCTTTCTTT
v_call: TRBV19; j_call: TRBJ1-5; clone_size: .; cdr3_length: 14; d_call: TRBD1; cdr3_aa: CASSAGQGRQPQHF; cdr3_nt: TGTGCCAGTAGTGCCGGACAGGGACGGCAGCCCCAGCATTTT
v_call: TRBV28; j_call: TRBJ1-5; clone_size: .; cdr3_length: 15; d_call: TRBD1; cdr3_aa: CASNSPDREGQPQHF; cdr3_nt: TGTGCCAGCAACTCGCCCGACAGGGAAGGACAGCCCCAGCATTTT
v_call: TRBV7-9; j_call: TRBJ2-2; clone_size: few; cdr3_length: 12; d_call: .; cdr3_aa: CASSFSTGELFF; cdr3_nt: TGTGCCAGCAGCTTTTCCACCGGGGAGCTGTTTTTT
v_call: TRBV5-4; j_call: TRBJ2-3; clone_size: .; cdr3_length: 14; d_call: TRBD1; cdr3_aa: CASSRDRGTDTQYF; cdr3_nt: TGTGCCAGCAGTCGGGACAGGGGGACAGATACGCAGTATTTT
v_call: TRBV14; j_call: TRBJ2-5; clone_size: .; cdr3_length: 15; d_call: TRBD1; cdr3_aa: CASSPRTGSQETQYF; cdr3_nt: TGTGCCAGCAGCCCCCGGACAGGGAGCCAAGAGACCCAGTACTTC
v_call: TRBV7-2; j_call: TRBJ1-2; clone_size: once; cdr3_length: 14; d_call: .; cdr3_aa: CASSLGAVNYGYTF; cdr3_nt: TGTGCCAGCAGCTTAGGGGCGGTTAACTATGGCTACACCTTC
v_call: TRBV9; j_call: TRBJ1-3; clone_size: .; cdr3_length: 16; d_call: TRBD1; cdr3_aa: CASSGTGTNLGNTIYF; cdr3_nt: TGTGCCAGCTCCGGGACAGGGACAAATCTTGGAAACACCATATATTTT
v_call: TRBV7-9; j_call: TRBJ2-7; clone_size: once; cdr3_length: 14; d_call: .; cdr3_aa: CASSSSTATYEQYF; cdr3_nt: TGTGCCAGCAGCTCTTCGACAGCCACCTACGAGCAGTACTTC
v_call: TRBV30; j_call: TRBJ1-4; clone_size: .; cdr3_length: 11; d_call: .; cdr3_aa: CAWTGAGKLFF; cdr3_nt: TGTGCCTGGACCGGGGCTGGAAAACTGTTTTTT
v_call: TRBV10-3; j_call: TRBJ2-2; clone_size: .; cdr3_length: 13; d_call: .; cdr3_aa: CAISERDTGELFF; cdr3_nt: TGTGCCATCAGTGAACGGGACACCGGGGAGCTGTTTTTT
v_call: TRBV10-1; j_call: TRBJ1-5; clone_size: once; cdr3_length: 14; d_call: .; cdr3_aa: CASSEQPINQPQHF; cdr3_nt: TGCGCCAGCAGTGAGCAGCCCATCAATCAGCCCCAGCATTTT
v_call: TRBV7-2; j_call: TRBJ2-3; clone_size: .; cdr3_length: 12; d_call: .; cdr3_aa: CASSLGGYTQYF; cdr3_nt: TGTGCCAGCAGCTTAGGGGGTTATACGCAGTATTTT
v_call: TRBV6-1; j_call: TRBJ1-2; clone_size: .; cdr3_length: 13; d_call: .; cdr3_aa: CASSETVNYGYTF; cdr3_nt: TGTGCCAGCAGTGAGACGGTTAACTATGGCTACACCTTC
v_call: TRBV4-1; j_call: TRBJ2-1; clone_size: .; cdr3_length: 17; d_call: TRBD1; cdr3_aa: CASSQEEQGGNYNEQFF; cdr3_nt: TGCGCCAGCAGCCAAGAAGAACAGGGGGGTAACTACAATGAGCAGTTCTTC
v_call: TRBV6-1; j_call: TRBJ1-2; clone_size: .; cdr3_length: 14; d_call: TRBD1; cdr3_aa: CASSSGQGDYGYTF; cdr3_nt: TGTGCCAGCAGCTCCGGACAGGGTGACTATGGCTACACCTTC
v_call: TRBV6-5; j_call: TRBJ1-3; clone_size: .; cdr3_length: 14; d_call: .; cdr3_aa: CASSRGSPGNTIYF; cdr3_nt: TGTGCCAGCAGTCGAGGGAGCCCTGGAAACACCATATATTTT
v_call: TRBV11-2; j_call: TRBJ2-1; clone_size: .; cdr3_length: 15; d_call: TRBD2; cdr3_aa: CASSSGGGNYNEQFF; cdr3_nt: TGTGCCAGCAGCTCCGGGGGGGGAAACTACAATGAGCAGTTCTTC
v_call: TRBV25-1; j_call: TRBJ2-5; clone_size: few; cdr3_length: 14; d_call: .; cdr3_aa: CASSEGEGRETQYF; cdr3_nt: TGTGCCAGCAGTGAGGGAGAGGGGCGGGAGACCCAGTACTTC
v_call: TRBV2; j_call: TRBJ1-2; clone_size: .; cdr3_length: 12; d_call: .; cdr3_aa: CASSVQTYGYTF; cdr3_nt: TGTGCCAGCAGTGTGCAGACGTATGGCTACACCTTC
v_call: TRBV27; j_call: TRBJ1-5; clone_size: .; cdr3_length: 17; d_call: TRBD1; cdr3_aa: CASSPGTGGLGNQPQHF; cdr3_nt: TGTGCCAGCAGTCCCGGGACAGGGGGCCTGGGCAATCAGCCCCAGCATTTT
v_call: TRBV12-5; j_call: TRBJ1-2; clone_size: .; cdr3_length: 16; d_call: .; cdr3_aa: CASGLVLQGVNYGYTF; cdr3_nt: TGTGCTAGTGGTTTGGTCCTACAGGGAGTCAACTATGGCTACACCTTC
v_call: TRBV19; j_call: TRBJ2-2; clone_size: .; cdr3_length: 16; d_call: TRBD1; cdr3_aa: CASIGDRQGFTGELFF; cdr3_nt: TGTGCCAGTATCGGTGATCGACAGGGGTTTACCGGGGAGCTGTTTTTT
v_call: TRBV19; j_call: TRBJ2-1; clone_size: .; cdr3_length: 16; d_call: .; cdr3_aa: CASSYRGFLGANEQFF; cdr3_nt: TGTGCCAGTAGTTACCGGGGTTTTTTGGGGGCCAATGAGCAGTTCTTC
v_call: TRBV7-9; j_call: TRBJ2-7; clone_size: .; cdr3_length: 15; d_call: TRBD2; cdr3_aa: CASSRTSGARYEQYF; cdr3_nt: TGTGCCAGCAGCCGTACTAGCGGAGCCAGGTACGAGCAGTACTTC
v_call: TRBV6-4; j_call: TRBJ2-2; clone_size: .; cdr3_length: 15; d_call: TRBD1; cdr3_aa: CASSPGTANTGELFF; cdr3_nt: TGTGCCAGCAGCCCCGGGACAGCGAACACCGGGGAGCTGTTTTTT
v_call: TRBV7-8; j_call: TRBJ2-3; clone_size: .; cdr3_length: 16; d_call: .; cdr3_aa: CASSRGTSGSGDTQYF; cdr3_nt: TGTGCCAGCAGCCGAGGGACTTCAGGGTCGGGAGATACGCAGTATTTT
v_call: TRBV7-3; j_call: TRBJ2-2; clone_size: once; cdr3_length: 15; d_call: .; cdr3_aa: CASSLFSAASGELFF; cdr3_nt: TGTGCCAGCAGCTTATTCTCGGCAGCATCTGGGGAGCTGTTTTTT
v_call: TRBV28; j_call: TRBJ2-1; clone_size: .; cdr3_length: 10; d_call: TRBD1; cdr3_aa: CASSGTGQFF; cdr3_nt: TGTGCCAGCAGTGGGACAGGGCAGTTCTTC
v_call: TRBV29-1; j_call: TRBJ2-1; clone_size: .; cdr3_length: 15; d_call: .; cdr3_aa: CSVERWGAPYNEQFF; cdr3_nt: TGCAGCGTTGAAAGATGGGGGGCTCCATACAATGAGCAGTTCTTC
v_call: TRBV19; j_call: TRBJ2-3; clone_size: .; cdr3_length: 16; d_call: TRBD2; cdr3_aa: CASSPLAGVRADTQYF; cdr3_nt: TGTGCCAGTAGTCCCTTAGCGGGGGTAAGGGCAGATACGCAGTATTTT
v_call: TRBV2; j_call: TRBJ1-2; clone_size: .; cdr3_length: 12; d_call: .; cdr3_aa: CASSADSIGYTF; cdr3_nt: TGTGCCAGCAGTGCCGATTCTATTGGCTACACCTTC
v_call: TRBV5-1; j_call: TRBJ1-1; clone_size: .; cdr3_length: 15; d_call: .; cdr3_aa: CASSSNGNMNTEAFF; cdr3_nt: TGCGCCAGCAGCTCAAACGGGAATATGAACACTGAAGCTTTCTTT
v_call: TRBV5-1; j_call: TRBJ1-1; clone_size: .; cdr3_length: 14; d_call: .; cdr3_aa: CASRVQEGVTEAFF; cdr3_nt: TGCGCCAGCAGGGTACAGGAAGGTGTCACTGAAGCTTTCTTT